The 16 T cell receptor beta chains in this list originate from one sample, sequenced in a study of blood T cell repertoires in COVID-19. Profiling relied on immunoSEQ multiplex PCR, and the TCRdb table lists in-frame clones only, not all of them. The table lists 90,000 to 120,000 clones, roughly nine tenths of them singletons. The material sequenced was peripheral blood. These receptors were collected from a man in his forties or fifties with active or convalescent COVID-19.

This clone was seen only a few times. The rearrangement uses TRBV6-4 and TRBJ2-3; the D is unclear. The V gene's germline CDR1 is MRHNA and CDR2 SNTAGT. The CDR3 totals 15 residues. V was cut by 2 bases and J by 2 bases, with 11 bases left in between. CDR3 DNA: TGTGCCAGCAGTGACGATAGAGGCCACACAGATACGCAGTATTTT. This gives the protein CASSDDRGHTDTQYF.

The gene calls are TRBV6-5 and TRBJ1-3; TRBD1 matches at 8 bases. The length of the CDR3 is 14 residues. Germline V gene data show CDR1 as MNHEY and CDR2 as SVGAGI. V dropped 5 bases and J dropped 7; count of bases not matched to a gene: 7. CDR3 region: CASSLTGGSNTIYF. The CDR3 DNA sequence: TGTGCCAGCAGTCTCACAGGGGGAAGTAACACCATATATTTT.

This chain connects TRBV27 to TRBJ1-1; no definite D call. Germline CDR1 reads MNHEY; CDR2 reads SMNVEV (reference sequence). This CDR3 comprises 13 residues. Trimming took 3 bases from V and 4 from J, leaving 9 bases between them. The CDR3 DNA reads as TGTGCCAGCAGTTTGTCTGGGAGCACTGAAGCTTTCTTT. Its translation is CASSLSGSTEAFF.

This chain joins TRBV29-1 and TRBJ2-5, with TRBD1 matching over 7 bases. The CDR3 loop spans 11 amino acids. With 6 bases clipped from V and 3 bases from J, the junction kept 1 base outside the gene matches. CDR1 and CDR2 (germline): SQVTM, ANQGSEA. The chain's CDR3 is CSVDREETQYF. The CDR3 DNA reads TGCAGCGTAGACAGGGAAGAGACCCAGTACTTC.

The rearrangement uses TRBV7-2 and TRBJ2-4, with D possibly matching TRBD2 (5 bases). Deletions cut 5 bases from V and 2 bases from J, with 16 bases between. The CDR3 has 16 amino acids. Per the germline V gene, CDR1 is SGHTA and CDR2 is FQGNSA. The CDR3 spells CASSPTSIGTKNIQYF. The CDR3 DNA reads as TGTGCCAGCAGCCCTACTAGTATCGGAACCAAAAACATTCAGTACTTC.

V usage is TRBV7-9 and J usage is TRBJ2-1; no reliable D call. This CDR3 has 14 amino acids. Germline-derived CDR1 and CDR2 are SEHNR and FQNEAQ (reference sequence). V was cut by 2 bases and J by 6 bases, with 11 bases left in between. The CDR3 loop is CASSLMSTVNEQFF. CDR3 DNA sequence: TGTGCCAGCAGCTTAATGTCAACAGTCAATGAGCAGTTCTTC.

V and J are TRBV7-2 and TRBJ2-1; D call uncertain. V lost 3 bases and J 6 bases, leaving 6 bases between the germline ends. Germline loops: CDR1 SGHTA, CDR2 FQGNSA. The CDR3 consists of 12 residues. CDR3 coding DNA: TGTGCCAGCAGCTTGAGGCCCAATGAGCAGTTCTTC. Translation: CASSLRPNEQFF.

V gene TRBV6-5 combines with J gene TRBJ2-5, with TRBD1 as a possible D gene (6 bases). Germline CDR1 and CDR2: MNHEY and SVGAGI. The CDR3 length is 15 residues. Trimming removed 7 bases at V and 2 bases at J, with 17 bases between. The CDR3 DNA reads TGTGCCAGCACCACCAGGGGACCTAAACAAGAGACCCAGTACTTC. This translates into CASTTRGPKQETQYF.

The chain combines TRBV6-5 with TRBJ2-7; 12 bases map to TRBD2. Trimming cost V 10 bases and J 3 bases; bases outside gene matches: 4. This CDR3 spans 13 amino acids. Germline loops: CDR1 MNHEY, CDR2 SVGAGI. The CDR3 reads CATQGLAGYEQYF. CDR3 DNA sequence: TGTGCCACCCAGGGACTAGCGGGCTACGAGCAGTACTTC.

The J gene is TRBJ2-1, the V gene TRBV11-2; D is unresolved. V shed 6 bases and J shed 0 bases, with 12 bases lying between them. The CDR3 sequence is 15 residues long. Germline lookup yields CDR1 SGHAT and CDR2 FQNNGV. As DNA, the CDR3 is TGTGCCAGCAGATTGGGCCTGGTCTCCTACAATGAGCAGTTCTTC. Its protein is CASRLGLVSYNEQFF.

The table lists this clone with a count of one. The chain uses TRBV19 and TRBJ1-2; D not certain. The germline V and J ends were trimmed by 7 bases and 8 bases, with 14 bases remaining between them. The germline V gene encodes CDR1 LNHDA and CDR2 SQIVND (reference sequence). This CDR3 has 12 amino acids. This CDR3 reads CASNPNSRGYTF. The CDR3 coding sequence is TGTGCCAGTAACCCGAACAGTCGGGGCTACACCTTC.

The V call is TRBV7-2, the J call TRBJ2-3; TRBD1 agrees at 7 bases. V gave up 1 base and J gave up 1 base; unmatched junction bases: 2. Germline CDR1 reads SGHTA; CDR2 reads FQGNSA. The CDR3 consists of 15 residues. CDR3 sequence (DNA): TGTGCCAGCAGCTTAGGAGGGGGCCGCACAGATACGCAGTATTTT. It encodes CASSLGGGRTDTQYF. Variable domain in full (rest from reference TRBV7-2 and TRBJ2-3): GAGVSQSPSNKVTEKGKDVELRCDPISGHTALYWYRQSLGQGLEFLIYFQGNSAPDKSGLPSDRFSAERTGGSVSTLTIQRTQQEDSAVYLCASSLGGGRTDTQYFGPGTRLTVL.

The chain employs TRBV7-2 and TRBJ2-1; 11 bases match TRBD2. The V gene end was trimmed by 5 bases and the J gene end by 4 bases; junction bases not matched to a gene: 4. From germline, CDR1 is SGHTA and CDR2 FQGNSA. The CDR3 is 15 residues long. CDR3 amino acids: CASSPGTSGYNEQFF. CDR3 DNA sequence: TGTGCCAGCAGCCCCGGGACTAGCGGTTACAATGAGCAGTTCTTC.

The rearrangement uses TRBV28 and TRBJ2-7; 10 bases match TRBD2. With 4 bases clipped from V and 7 bases from J, the junction kept 10 bases outside the gene matches. Per the germline V gene, CDR1 is MDHEN and CDR2 is SYDVKM. This CDR3 has 15 residues. The CDR3 loop is CASSSGTSGMREQYF. CDR3 bases: TGTGCCAGCAGTTCCGGCACTAGCGGGATGAGGGAGCAGTACTTC.

V and J are TRBV5-1 and TRBJ2-1; no clear D gene. Germline V gene sequence: CDR1 SGHRS, CDR2 YFSETQ. The CDR3 spans 16 residues. The V end lost 0 bases, the J end lost 2 bases, and 12 bases lay between the germline ends. The CDR3 reads CASSLGGQNPYNEQFF. CDR3 bases: TGCGCCAGCAGCTTGGGTGGCCAGAACCCCTACAATGAGCAGTTCTTC.

The chain is built from TRBV20-1 and TRBJ2-1, with 10 nucleotides matching TRBD2. V lost 3 bases and J lost 7; bases outside the gene matches: 12. The CDR3 runs 16 residues. Germline assignment: CDR1 DFQATT and CDR2 SNEGSKA (reference sequence). The CDR3 here is CSASLRAGGVGNEQFF. CDR3 nucleotides: TGCAGTGCTAGTTTGCGAGCGGGAGGGGTGGGAAATGAGCAGTTCTTC.